This entry features one T cell receptor (beta chain) sequence. Its antigen remains unidentified. In the same sample, other DNA sequences code for this CDR3. The germline CDR1 and CDR2 sequences are SNHLY and FYNNEI. The J segment lost 4 bases and the V segment lost 4 bases, leaving 0 bases of the junction unmatched. CDR3 size: 12 residues. The data originate from a study of cytomegalovirus exposure and HLA in healthy donors. Primers included in the PCR were 60 Vbeta and 13 Jbeta primers. Sequencing was performed with immunoSEQ multiplex PCR; in TCRdb, only in-frame clones are kept and a portion is missing. The sample includes approximately 290,000 clones, roughly 80% of them seen just once. Regarding the study as a whole: Some V segments, including TRBV6-2 and TRBV6-3, were excluded as indistinguishable. Sequences of the TCR beta chain were said to predict the HLA-A and HLA-B alleles of most subjects accurately. The authors later linked a missense DCLRE1C variant to TCR beta V- and J-gene trimming. While the bulk of TCR sequences proved rare, some public TCRs turned up in many donors.

The sample comprised PBMCs. The chain combines TRBV2 with TRBJ2-7; TRBD1 matches at 8 bases. This receptor was identified in a girl aged 2-15 years in good health and CMV-seronegative. The CDR3, as DNA: TGTGCCAGCAGTGGACAGGGGTACGAGCAGTACTTC. Translation: CASSGQGYEQYF.